This entry lists 7 T cell receptor beta chains sequenced from one sample in a study of T cells in Graves' hyperthyroidism and ophthalmopathy. RNA transcripts gave rise to amplified TCR beta CDR3 regions. During a first-round RT-PCR of the TCR CDR3, the HTBI primer set was used. TCRdb reprocessed the multiplex PCR reads via MiXCR and lists one record per CDR3 protein. The table has 600,000 to 800,000 distinct CDR3 sequences, around a third seen once. Sequencing was performed on blood. The receptor set was obtained from a middle-aged woman with Graves' hyperthyroidism.

Ten or more counts support this clonotype. Written as DNA, the CDR3 is TGTGCCAGCAGCGCAGGGGGATTCTATGGCTACACCTTC. It codes for CASSAGGFYGYTF. The rearrangement uses TRBV14 and TRBJ1-2; 7 positions agree with TRBD1. Germline loops: CDR1 SGHDN, CDR2 FVKESK. The ends lost 5 bases at V and 4 bases at J; junction bases unmatched: 4. The CDR3 covers 13 residues.

The chain couples TRBV7-9 to TRBJ1-2; 9 bases are a match to TRBD1. The V and J ends lost 5 bases and 7 bases, in that order; junction bases with no gene match: 8. This CDR3 is built from 14 residues. Germline CDR1 and CDR2: SEHNR and FQNEAQ (reference sequence). The CDR3 sequence is CASSPADRGGGYTF. The CDR3 DNA is TGTGCCAGCAGCCCCGCCGACAGGGGGGGTGGCTACACCTTC.

This clonotype was observed many times. The V and J genes are TRBV7-9 and TRBJ1-6, with D possibly being TRBD1 (6 bases). CDR3 size: 13 residues. Trimming stripped 6 bases from V and 10 bases from J, with 13 bases between. Looked up from germline, CDR1 is SEHNR and CDR2 is FQNEAQ (reference sequence). In nucleotides, the CDR3 is TGTGCCAGCAGACCACAGGGACGGTCACCCCTCCACTTT. Translation gives CASRPQGRSPLHF.

In this sample, this clonotype turned up a few times. The chain recombines TRBV7-2 with TRBJ1-5, with D perhaps matching TRBD1 (5 bases). Per the germline V gene, CDR1 is SGHTA and CDR2 is FQGNSA. V gave up 5 bases and J gave up 1 base, with 12 bases separating them. CDR3 length equals 15 residues. The CDR3 nucleotides read TGTGCCAGCAGCGCATGGCAGGGAAGCAATCAGCCCCAGCATTTT. This encodes CASSAWQGSNQPQHF. Filled out from reference TRBV7-2 and TRBJ1-5, the complete variable domain reads GAGVSQSPSNKVTEKGKDVELRCDPISGHTALYWYRQSLGQGLEFLIYFQGNSAPDKSGLPSDRFSAERTGGSVSTLTIQRTQQEDSAVYLCASSAWQGSNQPQHFGDGTRLSIL.

CDR3 sequence: CASTVSGTWGELFF. Here the CDR3 DNA reads TGTGCCAGCACCGTCAGCGGCACCTGGGGGGAGCTGTTTTTT. The chain uses TRBV10-3 and TRBJ2-2; a possible D gene is TRBD2 (5 bases). From germline, CDR1 is ENHRY and CDR2 SYGVKD. CDR3 length: 14 amino acids. Trimming shortened V by 10 bases and J by 8 bases, and 20 bases separated the two germline ends.

Details on this clonotype: An end of the junction differs from the germline gene, which may be a read error. V usage is TRBV2 and J usage is TRBJ1-4; D gene unclear. The CDR3 spans 17 residues. The germline gives CDR1 SNHLY, CDR2 FYNNEI. CDR3: CASSEWHLQATNERLFF. CDR3 nucleotide sequence: TGTGCCAGCAGTGAGTGGCACCTCCAAGCAACTAATGAAAGACTGTTTTTT.

This clonotype was recorded at least ten times. For the CDR3, the DNA is TGCAGTGCAGGAAAGGGGGCAGACTATGGCTACACCTTC. Its protein is CSAGKGADYGYTF. J is TRBJ1-2 and V is TRBV20-1; 7 bases fit TRBD1. With V trimmed by 6 bases and J by 3 bases, 7 bases remained unmatched. Germline V gene lookup returns CDR1 DFQATT and CDR2 SNEGSKA (reference sequence). The CDR3 length is 13 residues.